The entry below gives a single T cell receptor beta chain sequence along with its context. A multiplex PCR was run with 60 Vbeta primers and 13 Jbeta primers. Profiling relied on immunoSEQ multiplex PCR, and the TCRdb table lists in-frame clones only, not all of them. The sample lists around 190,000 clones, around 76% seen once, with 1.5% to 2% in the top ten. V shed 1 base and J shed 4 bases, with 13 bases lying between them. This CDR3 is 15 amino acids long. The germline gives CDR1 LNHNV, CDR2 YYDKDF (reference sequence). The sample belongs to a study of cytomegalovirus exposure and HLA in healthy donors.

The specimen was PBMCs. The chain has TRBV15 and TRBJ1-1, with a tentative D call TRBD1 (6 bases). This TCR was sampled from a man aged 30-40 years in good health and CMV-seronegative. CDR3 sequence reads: CATSRVNRAATEAFF. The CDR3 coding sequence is TGTGCCACCAGCAGAGTGAACAGGGCGGCCACTGAAGCTTTCTTT.